This entry features one TCR beta chain sequence. The data derive from a study of cytomegalovirus exposure and HLA in healthy donors. The PCR had 60 Vbeta and 13 Jbeta primers. Generated by immunoSEQ multiplex PCR, the TCRdb table keeps only in-frame clones and is missing some. The sample includes roughly 110,000 clones. This receptor was taken from a man in his forties or fifties in good health and CMV-seropositive. Sequenced material: PBMCs.

CDR3 nucleotide sequence: TGTGCCGCAGGGACAGGGGTTTACAATGAGCAGTTCTTC. Translating it yields CAAGTGVYNEQFF. This sequence joins TRBV7-6 and TRBJ2-1; 10 bases agree with TRBD1. Germline lookup yields CDR1 SGHVS and CDR2 FNYEAQ. V gave up 11 bases and J gave up 4 bases; unmatched junction bases: 5. The CDR3 has 13 amino acids.